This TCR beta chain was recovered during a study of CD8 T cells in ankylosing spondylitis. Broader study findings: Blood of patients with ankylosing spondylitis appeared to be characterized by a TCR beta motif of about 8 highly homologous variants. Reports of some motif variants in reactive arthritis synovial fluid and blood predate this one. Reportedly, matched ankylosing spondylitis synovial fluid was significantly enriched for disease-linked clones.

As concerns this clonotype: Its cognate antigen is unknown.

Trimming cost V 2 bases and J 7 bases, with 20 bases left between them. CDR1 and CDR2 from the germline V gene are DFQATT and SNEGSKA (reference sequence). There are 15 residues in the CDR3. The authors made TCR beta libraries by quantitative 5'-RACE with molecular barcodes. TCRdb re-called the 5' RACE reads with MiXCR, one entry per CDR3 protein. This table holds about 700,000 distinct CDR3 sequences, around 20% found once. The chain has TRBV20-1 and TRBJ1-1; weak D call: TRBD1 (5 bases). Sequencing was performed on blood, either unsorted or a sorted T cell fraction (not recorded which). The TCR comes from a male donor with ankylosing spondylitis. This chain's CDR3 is CSARILSGTLNEAFF. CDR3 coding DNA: TGCAGTGCTAGAATTTTAAGCGGGACTCTCAATGAAGCTTTCTTT.